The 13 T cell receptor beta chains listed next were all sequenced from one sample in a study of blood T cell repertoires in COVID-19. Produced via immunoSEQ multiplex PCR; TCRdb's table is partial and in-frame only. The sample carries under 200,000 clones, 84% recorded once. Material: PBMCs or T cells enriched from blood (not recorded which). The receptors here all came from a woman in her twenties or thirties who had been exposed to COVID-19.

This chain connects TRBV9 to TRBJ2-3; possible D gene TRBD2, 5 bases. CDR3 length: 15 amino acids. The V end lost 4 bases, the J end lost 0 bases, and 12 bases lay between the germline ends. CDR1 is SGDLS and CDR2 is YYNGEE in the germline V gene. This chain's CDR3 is CASSPLAVSTDTQYF. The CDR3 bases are TGTGCCAGCAGCCCGCTAGCAGTTAGCACAGATACGCAGTATTTT.

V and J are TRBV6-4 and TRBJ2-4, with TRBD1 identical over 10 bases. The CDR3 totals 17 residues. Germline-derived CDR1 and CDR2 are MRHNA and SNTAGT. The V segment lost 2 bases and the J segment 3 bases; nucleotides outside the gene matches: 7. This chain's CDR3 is CASSDPSRDRGKNIQYF. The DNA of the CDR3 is TGTGCCAGCAGTGACCCGTCCCGGGACAGGGGCAAAAACATTCAGTACTTC.

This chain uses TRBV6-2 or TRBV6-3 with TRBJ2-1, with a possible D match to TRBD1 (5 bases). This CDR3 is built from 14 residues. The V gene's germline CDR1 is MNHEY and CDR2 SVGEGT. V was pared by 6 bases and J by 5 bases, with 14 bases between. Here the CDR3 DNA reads TGTGCCAGCAGCTCCCGACTGGACAACAATGAGCAGTTCTTC. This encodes CASSSRLDNNEQFF.

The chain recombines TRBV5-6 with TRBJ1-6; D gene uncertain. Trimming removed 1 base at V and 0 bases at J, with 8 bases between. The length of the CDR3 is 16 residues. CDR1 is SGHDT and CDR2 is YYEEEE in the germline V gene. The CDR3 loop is CASSLHRDSYNSPLHF. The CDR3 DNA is TGTGCCAGCAGCTTGCACCGGGACTCCTATAATTCACCCCTCCACTTT.

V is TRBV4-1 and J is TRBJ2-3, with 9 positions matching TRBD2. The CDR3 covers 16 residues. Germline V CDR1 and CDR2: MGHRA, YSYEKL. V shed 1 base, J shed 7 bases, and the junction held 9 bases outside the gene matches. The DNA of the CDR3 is TGCGCCAGCAGCCAAGTAGGCGGGGGGGTTCAGAATACGCAGTATTTT. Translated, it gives CASSQVGGGVQNTQYF.

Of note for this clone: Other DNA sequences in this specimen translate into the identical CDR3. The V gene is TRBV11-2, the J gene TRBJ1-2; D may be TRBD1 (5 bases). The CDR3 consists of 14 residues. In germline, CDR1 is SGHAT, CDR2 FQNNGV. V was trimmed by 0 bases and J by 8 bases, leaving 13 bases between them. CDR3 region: CASSLDRAGYGYTF. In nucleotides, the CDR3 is TGTGCCAGCAGCTTAGATCGGGCAGGGTACGGCTACACCTTC.

The DNA for the CDR3 is TGTGCCAGTAGTACGGGGGAACCCTGGCCCCAGCATTTT. Translated, it gives CASSTGEPWPQHF. The chain uses TRBV19 and TRBJ1-5; maybe TRBD1 (5 bases). CDR3 length: 13 amino acids. Per germline, CDR1 LNHDA and CDR2 SQIVND (reference sequence). Trimming pared 4 bases from V and 9 bases from J, leaving 13 bases between.

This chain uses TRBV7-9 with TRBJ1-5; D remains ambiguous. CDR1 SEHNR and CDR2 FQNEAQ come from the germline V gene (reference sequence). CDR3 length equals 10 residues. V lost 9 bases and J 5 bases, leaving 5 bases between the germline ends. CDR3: CARPDQPQHF. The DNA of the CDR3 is TGTGCCAGACCGGATCAGCCCCAGCATTTT.

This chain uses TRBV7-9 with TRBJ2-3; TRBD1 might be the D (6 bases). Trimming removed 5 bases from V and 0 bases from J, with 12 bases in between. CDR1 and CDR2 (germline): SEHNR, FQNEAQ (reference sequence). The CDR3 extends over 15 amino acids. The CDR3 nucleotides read TGTGCCAGCAGCGAAACAGGGAGCAGCACAGATACGCAGTATTTT. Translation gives CASSETGSSTDTQYF.

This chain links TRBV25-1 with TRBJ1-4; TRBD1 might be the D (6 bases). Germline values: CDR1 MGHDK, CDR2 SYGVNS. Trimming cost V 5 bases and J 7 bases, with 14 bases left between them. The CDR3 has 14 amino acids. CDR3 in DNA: TGTGCCAGCAGTTTACAGGGCCAGCGTGAAAAACTGTTTTTT. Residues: CASSLQGQREKLFF.

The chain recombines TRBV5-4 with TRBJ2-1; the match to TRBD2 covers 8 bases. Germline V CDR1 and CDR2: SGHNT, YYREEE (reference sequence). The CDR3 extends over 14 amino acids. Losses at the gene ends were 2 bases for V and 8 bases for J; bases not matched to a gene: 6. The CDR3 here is CASSLRGGGHEQFF. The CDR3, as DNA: TGTGCCAGCAGCTTACGGGGGGGCGGACATGAGCAGTTCTTC.

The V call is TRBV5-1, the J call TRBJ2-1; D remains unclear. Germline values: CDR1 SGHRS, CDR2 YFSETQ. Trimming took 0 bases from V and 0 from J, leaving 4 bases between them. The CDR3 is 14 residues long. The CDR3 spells CASSLGSSYNEQFF. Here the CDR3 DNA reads TGCGCCAGCAGCTTGGGGAGCTCCTACAATGAGCAGTTCTTC.

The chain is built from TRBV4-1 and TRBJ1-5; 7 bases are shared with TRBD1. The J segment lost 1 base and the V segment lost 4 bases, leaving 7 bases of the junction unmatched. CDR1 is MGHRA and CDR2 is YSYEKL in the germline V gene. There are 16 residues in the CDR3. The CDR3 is CASSPHDRASNQPQHF. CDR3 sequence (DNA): TGCGCCAGCAGCCCTCACGACAGGGCCAGCAATCAGCCCCAGCATTTT.